This T cell receptor beta chain was documented in a study of shared clonotypes between healthy human individuals. Germline assignment: CDR1 SGHAT and CDR2 FQNNGV. Trimming took 5 bases from V and 5 from J, leaving 16 bases between them. This CDR3 is built from 15 residues. Replicate PCRs from sorted subsets contained about 200 ng DNA, which is approximately 30,000 T cell genomes. The repertoire was sequenced with immunoSEQ multiplex PCR; TCRdb's copy has only in-frame clones and lacks some. The sample has approximately 500,000 clones; 90% to 97% are singletons. Notes on the study in general: In this cohort, only blood was sampled, and tissue repertoires likely differ. Despite large depth, sorted-subset datasets appeared incompletely sequenced.

For this clone: The target antigen is unknown.

This receptor was obtained from a woman in her 30s in good health. V and J are TRBV11-2 and TRBJ2-1, with D hard to call. Specimen: naive CD4+ T cells sorted from blood. The subset is: CD45RA+ positively selected. The CDR3 region is CASSPKGGLNNEQFF. As DNA, the CDR3 is TGTGCCAGCAGCCCGAAGGGTGGCCTTAACAATGAGCAGTTCTTC.